The 6 T cell receptor beta chains presented below share a single source sample, sequenced in a study of cytotoxic CD8 clonotypes in ibrutinib-treated CLL. The data were produced by immunoSEQ multiplex PCR, yet TCRdb's version contains in-frame clones alone and is incomplete. The table includes about 18,000 clones, about 80% detected once. The specimen was PBMCs, collected before ibrutinib treatment. The receptors shown here come from a human donor with chronic lymphocytic leukemia.

J is TRBJ1-2 and V is TRBV6-6, with TRBD1 identical over 12 bases. The CDR3 has 16 amino acids. Looked up from germline, CDR1 is MNHNY and CDR2 is SVGAGI (reference sequence). V dropped 6 bases and J dropped 1; count of bases not matched to a gene: 6. The CDR3 coding sequence is TGTGCCAGCAGGGACGGGACAGGGGGCGATAACTATGGCTACACCTTC. Translated: CASRDGTGGDNYGYTF.

The genes are TRBV27 and TRBJ1-1, with D maybe TRBD1 (5 bases). Per germline, CDR1 MNHEY and CDR2 SMNVEV (reference sequence). The CDR3 extends over 13 amino acids. The ends were cut back, 2 bases at V and 5 bases at J, with 9 bases in the middle. The CDR3 nucleotides are TGTGCCAGCAGTTTACGGGGGGTGACTGAAGCTTTCTTT. Encoded protein: CASSLRGVTEAFF.

This clone occurred a few times. The chain uses TRBV28 and TRBJ2-3; 14 bases are a match to TRBD2. In germline, CDR1 is MDHEN, CDR2 SYDVKM. Trimming removed 6 bases from V and 3 bases from J; junction bases left unmatched: 2. This CDR3 is 15 amino acids long. CDR3 DNA sequence: TGTGCCAGCAGGGGGACTAGCGGGGGTACAGATACGCAGTATTTT. It codes for CASRGTSGGTDTQYF. The full variable domain, its missing parts supplied by reference TRBV28 and TRBJ2-3, is DVKVTQSSRYLVKRTGEKVFLECVQDMDHENMFWYRQDPGLGLRLIYFSYDVKMKEKGDIPEGYSVSREKKERFSLILESASTNQTSMYLCASRGTSGGTDTQYFGPGTRLTVL.

The chain couples TRBV2 to TRBJ2-7; the match to TRBD2 covers 9 bases. CDR3 length: 16 amino acids. The germline V gene has CDR1 SNHLY and CDR2 FYNNEI. Losses at the gene ends were 8 bases for V and 4 bases for J; bases not matched to a gene: 15. CDR3 sequence: CASHPSLAGGIYEQYF. The DNA for the CDR3 is TGTGCCAGCCATCCTTCGCTGGCGGGAGGGATTTACGAGCAGTACTTC.

The rearrangement joins TRBV7-3 to TRBJ2-5; no firm D call. The CDR3 covers 13 residues. From germline, CDR1 is SGHTA and CDR2 FQGTGA. V was trimmed by 3 bases and J by 3 bases, leaving 8 bases between them. In DNA form, the CDR3 reads TGTGCCAGCAGCTTTGGCCACAAAGAGACCCAGTACTTC. Its translation is CASSFGHKETQYF.

J is TRBJ1-1 and V is TRBV30, with D uncertain. There are 11 residues in the CDR3. CDR1 is GTSNPN, CDR2 SVGIG, per germline (reference sequence). V was clipped by 4 bases and J by 11 bases, with 14 bases between them. The CDR3 DNA reads as TGTGCCTGGACAGCCCATGGCTGGGCTTTCTTT. As protein: CAWTAHGWAFF. The variable domain in full, with the rest retrieved from reference TRBV30 and TRBJ1-1, is SQTIHQWPATLVQPVGSPLSLECTVEGTSNPNLYWYRQAAGRGLQLLFYSVGIGQISSEVPQNLSASRPQDRQFILSSKKLLLSDSGFYLCAWTAHGWAFFGQGTRLTVV.